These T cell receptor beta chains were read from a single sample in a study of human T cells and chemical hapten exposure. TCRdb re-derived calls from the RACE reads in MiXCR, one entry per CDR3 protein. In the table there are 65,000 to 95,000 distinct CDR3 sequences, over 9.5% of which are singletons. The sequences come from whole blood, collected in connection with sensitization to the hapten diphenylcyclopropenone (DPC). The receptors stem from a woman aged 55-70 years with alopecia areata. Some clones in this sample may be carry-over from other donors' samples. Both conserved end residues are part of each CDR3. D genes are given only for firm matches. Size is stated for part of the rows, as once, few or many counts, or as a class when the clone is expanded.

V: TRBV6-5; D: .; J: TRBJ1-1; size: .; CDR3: CASGKNTETEAFF; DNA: TGTGCCAGCGGGAAGAACACGGAAACTGAAGCTTTCTTT
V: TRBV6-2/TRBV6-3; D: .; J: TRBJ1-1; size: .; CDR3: CASSPLFGAVTEAFF; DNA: TGTGCCAGCAGCCCCCTTTTCGGGGCGGTCACTGAAGCTTTCTTT
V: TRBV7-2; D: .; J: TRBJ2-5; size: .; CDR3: CASSSTTGETQYF; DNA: TGTGCCAGCAGCTCTACTACGGGGGAGACCCAGTACTTC
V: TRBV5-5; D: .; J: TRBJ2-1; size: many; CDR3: CASSRWDEQFF; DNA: TGTGCCAGCAGCAGGTGGGATGAGCAGTTCTTC
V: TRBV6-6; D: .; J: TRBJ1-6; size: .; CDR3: CASRNIGNSPLHF; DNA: TGTGCCAGCAGAAACATAGGCAATTCACCCCTCCACTTT
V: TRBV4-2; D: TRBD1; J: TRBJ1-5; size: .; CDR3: CASSIQGDSNQPQHF; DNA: TGTGCCAGCAGCATACAGGGGGACAGCAATCAGCCCCAGCATTTT
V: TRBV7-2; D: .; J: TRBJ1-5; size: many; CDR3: CASSLQTGRNQPQHF; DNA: TGTGCCAGCAGCTTACAGACAGGACGCAATCAGCCCCAGCATTTT
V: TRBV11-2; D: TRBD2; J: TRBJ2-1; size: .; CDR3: CASSRSGVSYNEQFF; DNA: TGTGCCAGCAGTCGTAGCGGGGTCTCCTACAATGAGCAGTTCTTC
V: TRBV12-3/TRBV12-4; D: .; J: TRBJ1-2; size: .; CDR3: CASSLGWVEYGYTF; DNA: TGTGCCAGCAGTTTAGGCTGGGTGGAGTATGGCTACACCTTC
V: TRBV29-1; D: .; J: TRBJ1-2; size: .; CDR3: CSAAGRFTDYGYTF; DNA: TGCAGCGCCGCGGGACGATTTACAGACTATGGCTACACCTTC
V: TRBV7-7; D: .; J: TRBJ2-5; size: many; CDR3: CASSHGPTETQYF; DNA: TGTGCTAGCAGCCACGGGCCGACAGAGACCCAGTACTTC
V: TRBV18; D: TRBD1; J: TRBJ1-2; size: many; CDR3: CASSPMTGGSNYGYTF; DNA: TGTGCCAGCTCACCCATGACAGGGGGCTCTAACTATGGCTACACCTTC
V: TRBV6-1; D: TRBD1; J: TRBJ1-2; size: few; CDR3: CASRAGQGAIYGYTF; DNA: TGTGCCAGCAGGGCGGGACAGGGGGCCATCTATGGCTACACCTTC
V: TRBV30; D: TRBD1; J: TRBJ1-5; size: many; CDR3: CAWDLDRGQPQHF; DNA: TGTGCCTGGGATTTAGACAGGGGTCAGCCCCAGCATTTT
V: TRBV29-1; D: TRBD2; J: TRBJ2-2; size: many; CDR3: CSVDVAGSRELFF; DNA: TGCAGCGTTGACGTAGCGGGGTCGCGAGAGCTGTTTTTT
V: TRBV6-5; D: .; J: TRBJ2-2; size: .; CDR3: CASSYSSANTGELFF; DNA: TGTGCCAGCAGTTACTCTTCGGCGAACACCGGGGAGCTGTTTTTT
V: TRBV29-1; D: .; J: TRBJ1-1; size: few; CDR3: CSARGLFVEAFF; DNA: TGCAGCGCTCGGGGACTTTTTGTTGAAGCTTTCTTT
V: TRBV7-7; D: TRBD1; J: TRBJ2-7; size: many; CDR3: CASSPMTGGYEQYF; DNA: TGTGCTAGCAGCCCCATGACAGGGGGCTACGAGCAGTACTTC
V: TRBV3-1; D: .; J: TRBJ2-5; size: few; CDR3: CASSPTSGAQETQYF; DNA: TGTGCCAGCAGCCCGACTTCGGGAGCGCAAGAGACCCAGTACTTC
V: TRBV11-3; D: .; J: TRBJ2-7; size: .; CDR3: CASSLDGSSYEQYF; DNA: TGTGCCAGCAGCTTAGACGGGAGCTCCTACGAGCAGTACTTC
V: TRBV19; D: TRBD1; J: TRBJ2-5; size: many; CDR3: CASSIGTGLETQYF; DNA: TGTGCCAGTAGTATCGGGACAGGCTTGGAGACCCAGTACTTC
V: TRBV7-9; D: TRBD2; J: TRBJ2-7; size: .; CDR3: CASSYTPSPGLSYEQYF; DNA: TGTGCCAGCAGCTACACACCCTCGCCGGGACTATCCTACGAGCAGTACTTC
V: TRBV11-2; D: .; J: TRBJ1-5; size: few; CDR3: CASSWTASNQPQHF; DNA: TGTGCCAGCAGCTGGACAGCGAGCAATCAGCCCCAGCATTTT
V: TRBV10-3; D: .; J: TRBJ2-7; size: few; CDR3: CAISDKRQYF; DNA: TGTGCCATCAGTGATAAGCGGCAGTACTTC
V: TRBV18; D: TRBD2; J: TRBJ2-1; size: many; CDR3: CASSPPGLYNEQFF; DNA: TGTGCCAGCTCACCACCGGGACTATACAATGAGCAGTTCTTC
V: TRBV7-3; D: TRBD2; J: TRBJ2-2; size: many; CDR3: CASSSGTSVTGELFF; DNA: TGTGCCAGCAGTTCCGGGACTAGCGTTACCGGGGAGCTGTTTTTT
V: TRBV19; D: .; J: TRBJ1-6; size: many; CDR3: CASSFTDSPLHF; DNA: TGTGCCAGTAGTTTCACCGATTCACCCCTCCACTTT
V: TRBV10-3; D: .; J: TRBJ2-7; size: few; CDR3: CAISAEDYEQYF; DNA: TGTGCCATCAGTGCAGAGGACTACGAGCAGTACTTC
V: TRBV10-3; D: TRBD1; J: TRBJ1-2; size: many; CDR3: CAIRKQGAVGGYTF; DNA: TGTGCCATCAGGAAACAGGGGGCCGTTGGCGGCTACACCTTC
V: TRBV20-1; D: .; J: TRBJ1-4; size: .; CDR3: CSAQPQGSNEKLFF; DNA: TGCAGTGCCCAACCACAGGGTTCAAATGAAAAACTGTTTTTT
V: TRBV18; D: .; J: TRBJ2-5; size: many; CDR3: CASSRRDGGVETQYF; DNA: TGTGCCAGCTCACGCCGGGACGGCGGAGTTGAGACCCAGTACTTC
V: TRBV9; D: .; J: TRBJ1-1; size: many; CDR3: CASSVESGNTEAFF; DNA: TGTGCCAGCAGCGTAGAGTCAGGGAACACTGAAGCTTTCTTT
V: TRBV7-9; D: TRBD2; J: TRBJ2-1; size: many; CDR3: CASSSGGKNEQFF; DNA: TGTGCCAGCAGCTCGGGGGGTAAGAATGAGCAGTTCTTC
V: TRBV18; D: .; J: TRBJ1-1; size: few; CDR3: CASSPASMNTEAFF; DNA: TGTGCCAGCTCACCAGCCAGTATGAACACTGAAGCTTTCTTT
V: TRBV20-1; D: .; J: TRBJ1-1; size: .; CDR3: CSASLRNTEAFF; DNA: TGCAGTGCTAGTCTGAGGAACACTGAAGCTTTCTTT
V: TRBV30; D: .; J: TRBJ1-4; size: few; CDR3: CAWSALGKLFF; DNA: TGTGCCTGGAGTGCCCTCGGAAAACTGTTTTTT
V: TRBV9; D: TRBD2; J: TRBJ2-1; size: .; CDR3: CASSWTSGEQFF; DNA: TGTGCCAGCAGCTGGACTAGCGGTGAGCAGTTCTTC
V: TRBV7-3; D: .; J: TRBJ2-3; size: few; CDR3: CASSLNAGWVTDTQYF; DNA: TGTGCCAGCAGCTTAAACGCGGGGTGGGTGACAGATACGCAGTATTTT
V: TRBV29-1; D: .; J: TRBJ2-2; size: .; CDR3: CSALTSNTGELFF; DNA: TGCAGCGCCCTGACATCGAACACCGGGGAGCTGTTTTTT
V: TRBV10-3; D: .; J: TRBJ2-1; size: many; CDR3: CATQQGNTEQFF; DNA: TGTGCCACCCAACAGGGAAATACTGAGCAGTTCTTC
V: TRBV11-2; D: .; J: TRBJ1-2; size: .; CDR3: CASSLDYPIGYTF; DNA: TGTGCCAGCAGCTTAGATTACCCGATTGGCTACACCTTC
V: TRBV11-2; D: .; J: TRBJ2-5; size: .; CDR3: CASSFGERDLPETQYF; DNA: TGTGCCAGCAGCTTCGGGGAGAGGGATCTCCCGGAGACCCAGTACTTC
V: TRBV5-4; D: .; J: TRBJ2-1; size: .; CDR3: CASSPVGDNEQFF; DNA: TGTGCCAGCAGCCCCGTAGGCGACAATGAGCAGTTCTTC
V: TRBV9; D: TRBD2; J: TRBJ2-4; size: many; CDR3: CASSPPSGGGIQYF; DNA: TGTGCCAGCAGCCCCCCCTCGGGGGGGGGCATTCAGTACTTC
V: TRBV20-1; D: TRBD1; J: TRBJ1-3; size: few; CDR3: CSAPNLQGSSGNTIYF; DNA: TGCAGTGCCCCGAACTTACAGGGGAGCTCTGGAAACACCATATATTTT
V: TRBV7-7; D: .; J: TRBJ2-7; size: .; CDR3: CASSLGPASEQYF; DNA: TGTGCTAGCAGCTTAGGCCCAGCTTCCGAGCAGTACTTC